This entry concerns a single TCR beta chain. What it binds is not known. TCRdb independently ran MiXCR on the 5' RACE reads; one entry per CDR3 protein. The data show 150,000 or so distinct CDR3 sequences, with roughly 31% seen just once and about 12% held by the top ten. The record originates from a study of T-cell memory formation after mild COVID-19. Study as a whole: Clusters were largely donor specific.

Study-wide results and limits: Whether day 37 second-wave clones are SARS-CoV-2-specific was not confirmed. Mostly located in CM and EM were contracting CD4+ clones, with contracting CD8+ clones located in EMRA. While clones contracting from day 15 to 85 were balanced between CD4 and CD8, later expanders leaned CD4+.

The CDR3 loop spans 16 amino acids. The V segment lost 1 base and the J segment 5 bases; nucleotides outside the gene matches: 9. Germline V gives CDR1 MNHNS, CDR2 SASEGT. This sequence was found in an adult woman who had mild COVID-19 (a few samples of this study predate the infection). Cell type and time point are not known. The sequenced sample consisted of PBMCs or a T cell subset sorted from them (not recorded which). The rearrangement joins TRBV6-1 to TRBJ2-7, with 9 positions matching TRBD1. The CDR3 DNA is TGTGCCAGCAGTGAAGTTACCGGGACAGGGTCCCACGAGCAGTACTTC. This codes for CASSEVTGTGSHEQYF.